Below are 6 T cell receptor beta chains sequenced from a single sample in a study of blood T cell repertoires in COVID-19. The data were produced by immunoSEQ multiplex PCR, yet TCRdb's version contains in-frame clones alone and is incomplete. This sample has 160,000 or so clones, with approximately 85% found just once. The sequencing sample was made of peripheral blood. All receptors derive from a man aged 40-50 years with acute or convalescent COVID-19.

The chain links TRBV19 to TRBJ1-3, with TRBD1 matching 9 bases. Per the germline V gene, CDR1 is LNHDA and CDR2 is SQIVND (reference sequence). The CDR3 has 16 residues. With V trimmed by 5 bases and J by 4 bases, 9 bases remained unmatched. In nucleotides, the CDR3 is TGTGCCAGTAGTGCCCGCGGGACAGGGAACGGAAACACCATATATTTT. It translates to CASSARGTGNGNTIYF.

CDR3 region: CASSSPGGGIEAFF. The DNA of the CDR3 is TGTGCCAGCAGCTCGCCCGGGGGGGGGATTGAAGCTTTCTTT. The V call is TRBV9, the J call TRBJ1-1, with TRBD1 as a possible D gene (5 bases). The CDR3 consists of 14 residues. Germline lookup yields CDR1 SGDLS and CDR2 YYNGEE. V was shortened by 4 bases and J by 7 bases, with 17 bases between the two germline ends.

Comments on this clone: The identical CDR3 is also encoded by other nucleotide sequences in the sample. The rearrangement links TRBV6-5 to TRBJ1-2; D unclear. Trimming removed 2 bases from V and 0 bases from J, with 7 bases in between. The V gene's germline CDR1 is MNHEY and CDR2 SVGAGI. This CDR3 comprises 14 residues. The CDR3 protein is CASSYGGANYGYTF. The CDR3 coding sequence is TGTGCCAGCAGTTACGGCGGCGCTAACTATGGCTACACCTTC.

The chain links TRBV5-4 to TRBJ1-1; perhaps TRBD1 as D (6 bases). CDR3 size: 14 residues. The germline V and J ends were trimmed by 5 bases and 5 bases, with 16 bases remaining between them. Germline V CDR1 and CDR2: SGHNT, YYREEE (reference sequence). DNA for the CDR3: TGTGCCAGCAGGTTTCAGGGAGGGGGAACTGAAGCTTTCTTT. This encodes CASRFQGGGTEAFF.

This clone was recorded many times. This chain uses TRBV7-6 with TRBJ1-2; 10 positions match TRBD1. Germline-derived CDR1 and CDR2 are SGHVS and FNYEAQ. Trimming took 5 bases from V and 8 from J; bases not matched to a gene: 8. This CDR3 contains 14 residues. The CDR3 nucleotides are TGTGCCAGCAGCCCATCTGGGACAGGGGAAGGCTACACCTTC. Translated, it gives CASSPSGTGEGYTF.

The DNA of the CDR3 is TGTGCCAGCAGTGAAGCGCGCGGGTCTTACTACGAGCAGTACTTC. Its protein is CASSEARGSYYEQYF. The chain couples TRBV2 to TRBJ2-7; TRBD2 is a possible D gene (5 bases). V was clipped by 0 bases and J by 3 bases, with 12 bases between them. This CDR3 has 15 amino acids. Germline assignment: CDR1 SNHLY and CDR2 FYNNEI.